The 32 T cell receptor beta chains listed next were all sequenced from one sample in a study of human T cells and chemical hapten exposure. Time point of the sample: patch test 2, 6 weeks after DPC sensitization. Treatment given: therapeutic diphenylcyclopropenone sensitization with weekly scalp DPC. TCRdb passed the RACE reads through MiXCR, listing each CDR3 protein once. The sample lists about 70,000 distinct CDR3 sequences, 8.5% occurring once. This specimen consisted of whole blood, obtained in connection with sensitization to the hapten diphenylcyclopropenone (DPC). These receptor sequences come from a woman between 50 and 59 years old with alopecia areata. Some clones in this sample may be carry-over from other donors' samples.

This clonotype has ten or more counts. This sequence joins TRBV27 and TRBJ1-1; TRBD1 might be the D (6 bases). Deletions cut 5 bases from V and 9 bases from J, with 13 bases between. This CDR3 spans 12 amino acids. Germline loops: CDR1 MNHEY, CDR2 SMNVEV (reference sequence). CDR3 residues: CASSATGSQAFF. The DNA of the CDR3 is TGTGCCAGCAGTGCTACAGGGTCCCAAGCTTTCTTT.

This clonotype has only a few counts. The gene calls are TRBV24-1 and TRBJ2-5; no definite D call. Between the trimmed V and J ends, which lost 3 bases and 5 bases, there was a span of 9 bases. The V gene's germline CDR1 is KGHDR and CDR2 SFDVKD. The CDR3 is 13 residues long. CDR3 in DNA: TGTGCCACCAGTGATGCGGCCTCGGAGACCCAGTACTTC. As protein: CATSDAASETQYF.

The V gene is TRBV30, the J gene TRBJ2-7, with D perhaps TRBD1 (6 bases). The V and J ends lost 4 bases and 3 bases respectively, with 7 bases between them. Germline V gene lookup returns CDR1 GTSNPN and CDR2 SVGIG (reference sequence). CDR3 length: 11 amino acids. Written as DNA, the CDR3 is TGTGCCTGGAAGGACAGCTACGAGCAGTACTTC. This sequence encodes CAWKDSYEQYF.

This clonotype was observed at least ten times. This rearrangement joins TRBV6-2 or TRBV6-3 to TRBJ2-7; TRBD2 is a possible D gene (6 bases). The CDR3 loop spans 14 amino acids. The V gene lost 3 bases and the J gene lost 3 bases, with 12 bases spanning the gap. Germline assignment: CDR1 MNHEY and CDR2 SVGEGT. In DNA form, the CDR3 reads TGTGCCAGCAGTTATTGGAGGGTTTACTACGAGCAGTACTTC. Its translation is CASSYWRVYYEQYF.

This clonotype was counted between two and nine times. V is TRBV7-9 and J is TRBJ2-1; D not resolved. V lost 3 bases and J 6 bases, leaving 12 bases between the germline ends. There are 14 residues in the CDR3. Germline CDR1 and CDR2: SEHNR and FQNEAQ (reference sequence). CDR3 loop: CASSLNLGANEQFF. The CDR3 nucleotides read TGTGCCAGCAGCTTGAACTTAGGTGCCAATGAGCAGTTCTTC.

This clonotype came up many times. The gene calls are TRBV6-5 and TRBJ1-1; TRBD1 is a possible D gene (5 bases). V dropped 2 bases and J dropped 1 base, with 11 bases sitting between them. The length of the CDR3 is 15 residues. The germline V gene has CDR1 MNHEY and CDR2 SVGAGI. CDR3 in DNA: TGTGCCAGCAGTTACGAAGACAGAGAGAACACTGAAGCTTTCTTT. It yields the protein CASSYEDRENTEAFF.

This chain connects TRBV27 to TRBJ1-6, with a possible D match to TRBD1 (5 bases). The V end lost 0 bases, the J end lost 7 bases, and 7 bases lay between the germline ends. The CDR3 extends over 14 amino acids. CDR1 MNHEY and CDR2 SMNVEV come from the germline V gene (reference sequence). The CDR3: CASSLSGVNSPLHF. For the CDR3, the DNA is TGTGCCAGCAGTTTATCAGGGGTGAATTCACCCCTCCACTTT.

This clonotype was observed a few times. This chain connects TRBV11-2 to TRBJ2-4, with 7 bases that match TRBD2. J lost 1 base, V lost 3 bases, and 15 bases had no gene match. This CDR3 comprises 19 residues. The germline V gene encodes CDR1 SGHAT and CDR2 FQNNGV. The CDR3 DNA reads as TGTGCCAGCAGCTTTCGGGGGGAGCGGCTCCCGGTGGCCAAAAACATTCAGTACTTC. Residues: CASSFRGERLPVAKNIQYF.

The rearrangement links TRBV5-5 to TRBJ1-1; the D is unclear. Trimming stripped 8 bases from V and 5 bases from J, with 13 bases between. CDR1 SGHKS and CDR2 YYEKEE come from the germline V gene (reference sequence). This CDR3 is 12 amino acids long. CDR3 loop: CARMGGRTEAFF. CDR3 DNA: TGTGCCAGGATGGGTGGGAGAACTGAAGCTTTCTTT.

This rearrangement joins TRBV29-1 to TRBJ1-2; possible D gene TRBD1, 5 bases. Trimming pared 3 bases from V and 6 bases from J, leaving 17 bases between. The CDR3 consists of 14 residues. The V gene's germline CDR1 is SQVTM and CDR2 ANQGSEA. CDR3 bases: TGCAGCGTTGATGCCGGGACGGTATTACATGGCTACACCTTC. Translating it yields CSVDAGTVLHGYTF. Looking up the rest from reference TRBV29-1 and TRBJ1-2 gives the full variable domain: SAVISQKPSRDICQRGTSLTIQCQVDSQVTMMFWYRQQPGQSLTLIATANQGSEATYESGFVIDKFPISRPNLTFSTLTVSNMSPEDSSIYLCSVDAGTVLHGYTFGSGTRLTVV.

A word on this clonotype: This may stem from a read error, because a much larger clone lies one nucleotide away. The CDR3 DNA reads as TGCGCCAGCAGCCTGACAGACACTGGGGCCAACGTCCTGACTTTC. It translates to CASSLTDTGANVLTF. The genes are TRBV4-1 and TRBJ2-6, with D possibly TRBD1 on 5 matching bases. The CDR3 extends over 15 amino acids. CDR1 is MGHRA, CDR2 YSYEKL, per germline. V was shortened by 4 bases and J by 2 bases, with 9 bases between the two germline ends.

This clonotype was counted ten times or more. The chain couples TRBV2 to TRBJ1-5; possible D gene TRBD1, 6 bases. This CDR3 is built from 14 residues. Per germline, CDR1 SNHLY and CDR2 FYNNEI. Trimming stripped 6 bases from V and 5 bases from J, with 14 bases between. The CDR3 DNA follows: TGTGCCAGCAGAGCAGGGGAGGGTGATCAGCCCCAGCATTTT. Amino acids: CASRAGEGDQPQHF. Based on the CDR3 plus reference TRBV2 and TRBJ1-5, the full variable domain is EPEVTQTPSHQVTQMGQEVILRCVPISNHLYFYWYRQILGQKVEFLVSFYNNEISEKSEIFDDQFSVERPDGSNFTLKIRSTKLEDSAMYFCASRAGEGDQPQHFGDGTRLSIL.

This clonotype was detected only a few times. The chain carries TRBV4-1 and TRBJ2-3; TRBD2 matches at 12 bases. J gave up 0 bases and V 3 bases, and 4 bases lay outside the gene matches. From germline, CDR1 is MGHRA and CDR2 YSYEKL. The CDR3 covers 17 residues. The CDR3 spells CASSQGTSGPSTDTQYF. DNA of the CDR3: TGCGCCAGCAGCCAGGGGACTAGCGGGCCGAGCACAGATACGCAGTATTTT.

The genes are TRBV5-1 and TRBJ2-3, with 8 bases lining up with TRBD1. Germline V CDR1 and CDR2: SGHRS, YFSETQ. The CDR3 consists of 15 residues. Trimming cost V 4 bases and J 2 bases; bases outside gene matches: 6. DNA of the CDR3: TGCGCCAGCAGCGCAGGGGGCGGCAACACAGATACGCAGTATTTT. This codes for CASSAGGGNTDTQYF.

This clonotype was seen a handful of times. J is TRBJ1-3 and V is TRBV18, with a possible D match to TRBD1 (6 bases). The CDR3 spans 16 residues. Trimming cost V 3 bases and J 0 bases, with 12 bases left between them. CDR1 and CDR2 from the germline V gene are KGHSH and LQKENI. The CDR3 protein is CASSPDSLYSGNTIYF. The DNA for the CDR3 is TGTGCCAGCTCACCGGACAGCCTTTACTCTGGAAACACCATATATTTT.

This clonotype was observed a handful of times. The rearrangement uses TRBV4-1 and TRBJ1-4; 7 nucleotides line up with TRBD1. Losses at the gene ends were 4 bases for V and 3 bases for J; bases not matched to a gene: 11. The CDR3 consists of 17 residues. Per the germline V gene, CDR1 is MGHRA and CDR2 is YSYEKL. For the CDR3, the DNA is TGCGCCAGCAGCCCCCGAAGGGAGGGGGCGTCTAATGAAAAACTGTTTTTT. Amino acid sequence: CASSPRREGASNEKLFF.

This clonotype has ten or more counts. The chain carries TRBV6-5 and TRBJ1-6; no clear D. This CDR3 comprises 14 residues. Looked up from germline, CDR1 is MNHEY and CDR2 is SVGAGI. V dropped 4 bases and J dropped 9 bases, with 13 bases sitting between them. CDR3 amino acids: CASSSDRLFSPLHF. In nucleotides, the CDR3 is TGTGCCAGCAGTTCTGACCGACTGTTTTCACCCCTCCACTTT.

The sample holds a few counts of this clonotype. This chain links TRBV6-2 or TRBV6-3 with TRBJ2-1, with 9 bases lining up with TRBD1. V dropped 7 bases and J dropped 9; count of bases not matched to a gene: 7. The CDR3 loop spans 13 amino acids. The germline V gene encodes CDR1 MNHEY and CDR2 SVGEGT. CDR3: CASKVTGGSEQFF. Written as DNA, the CDR3 is TGTGCCAGCAAAGTCACAGGGGGCAGTGAGCAGTTCTTC.

Concerning this clonotype: A read error may explain this, as a much larger clone is one base away. The chain joins TRBV7-2 to TRBJ2-2; 7 bases fit TRBD2. The germline gives CDR1 SGHTA, CDR2 FQGNSA. The CDR3 totals 15 residues. Here the CDR3 DNA reads TGTGCCAGCAGCTTAGCGGGAGGGGCCACCGGGGAGATGTTTTTT. Translation gives CASSLAGGATGEMFF.

There are a few counts of this clonotype. This rearrangement joins TRBV12-3 or TRBV12-4 to TRBJ2-2; 8 positions match TRBD1. CDR3 length: 15 amino acids. Unmatched junction bases numbered 2, after V lost 5 bases and J lost 0 bases. The CDR3 sequence is CASSTDRANTGELFF. CDR3 nucleotide sequence: TGTGCCAGCAGTACGGACAGGGCGAACACCGGGGAGCTGTTTTTT.

This clonotype turned up a few times. The chain carries TRBV6-5 and TRBJ2-3, with D maybe TRBD2 (7 bases). The germline CDR1 and CDR2 sequences are MNHEY and SVGAGI. This CDR3 is 14 amino acids long. Deletions cut 6 bases from V and 2 bases from J, with 12 bases between. In DNA, the CDR3 is TGTGCCAGCAGAAAGGGGGGGAACACAGATACGCAGTATTTT. Translated, it gives CASRKGGNTDTQYF.

The J gene is TRBJ2-3, the V gene TRBV27, with TRBD2 matching 7 bases. Germline assignment: CDR1 MNHEY and CDR2 SMNVEV (reference sequence). J gave up 2 bases and V 7 bases, and 6 bases lay outside the gene matches. This CDR3 is built from 14 residues. This CDR3 reads CASKWRGNTDTQYF. Here the CDR3 DNA reads TGTGCCAGCAAGTGGCGGGGGAACACAGATACGCAGTATTTT.

V is TRBV6-6 and J is TRBJ1-1; the D gene is possibly TRBD1 (6 bases). The CDR3 has 13 residues. CDR1 is MNHNY and CDR2 is SVGAGI in the germline V gene (reference sequence). V was cut by 6 bases and J by 0 bases, with 8 bases left in between. The DNA of the CDR3 is TGTGCCAGCAGGGACAGTTTGAACACTGAAGCTTTCTTT. As protein: CASRDSLNTEAFF.

The genes are TRBV5-1 and TRBJ2-7, with TRBD1 identical over 9 bases. The germline CDR1 and CDR2 sequences are SGHRS and YFSETQ. J lost 1 base, V lost 3 bases, and 2 bases had no gene match. This CDR3 has 14 amino acids. The CDR3 nucleotides are TGCGCCAGCAGCTCGACAGGGGGGTCCTACGAGCAGTACTTC. Translating it yields CASSSTGGSYEQYF. Full variable domain (outside the CDR3, taken from reference TRBV5-1 and TRBJ2-7): KAGVTQTPRYLIKTRGQQVTLSCSPISGHRSVSWYQQTPGQGLQFLFEYFSETQRNKGNFPGRFSGRQFSNSRSEMNVSTLELGDSALYLCASSSTGGSYEQYFGPGTRLTVT.

The genes are TRBV5-1 and TRBJ1-1; the D is unclear. Germline CDR1 reads SGHRS; CDR2 reads YFSETQ. The CDR3 covers 14 residues. Trimming cost V 0 bases and J 6 bases, with 12 bases left between them. The DNA for the CDR3 is TGCGCCAGCAGCTTGGCCGTGACTGCCCCTGAAGCTTTCTTT. Translation: CASSLAVTAPEAFF.

Only a few counts were recorded for this clonotype. The chain has TRBV12-5 and TRBJ2-1, with D maybe TRBD2 (6 bases). The V end lost 6 bases, the J end lost 0 bases, and 12 bases lay between the germline ends. The germline CDR1 and CDR2 sequences are LGHNT and FRNRAP. CDR3 size: 15 residues. CDR3 in amino acids: CASGTAGSSYNEQFF. The CDR3 nucleotides are TGTGCTAGTGGCACAGCGGGTAGCTCCTACAATGAGCAGTTCTTC.

This clonotype was counted ten times or more. The rearrangement links TRBV15 to TRBJ1-5; 8 nucleotides align to TRBD1. This CDR3 is built from 17 residues. Germline V gene data show CDR1 as LNHNV and CDR2 as YYDKDF (reference sequence). V lost 1 base and J lost 3; bases outside the gene matches: 8. CDR3 coding DNA: TGTGCCACCAGCAGAGGGTATCCGGGACAGGACAATCAGCCCCAGCATTTT. Translating gives CATSRGYPGQDNQPQHF.

This clonotype turned up a few times. The chain recombines TRBV6-5 with TRBJ1-2; 8 nucleotides match TRBD1. The junction had 13 bases not matched to a gene; V was cut back by 6 bases and J by 7 bases. CDR3 length: 15 residues. Per the germline V gene, CDR1 is MNHEY and CDR2 is SVGAGI. The CDR3 loop is CASRLGQGPSLGYTF. In DNA form, the CDR3 reads TGTGCCAGCAGGCTAGGACAGGGACCATCCCTTGGCTACACCTTC.

This chain connects TRBV29-1 to TRBJ2-1; no definite D call. The germline V gene has CDR1 SQVTM and CDR2 ANQGSEA. Deletions cut 6 bases from V and 5 bases from J, with 17 bases between. This CDR3 has 14 residues. CDR3 amino acids: CSVTYGSRDNEQFF. In DNA form, the CDR3 reads TGCAGCGTAACTTACGGGTCTCGGGACAATGAGCAGTTCTTC.

This clonotype was observed a handful of times. J is TRBJ2-2 and V is TRBV24-1; 9 bases match TRBD2. The V gene end was trimmed by 5 bases and the J gene end by 4 bases; junction bases not matched to a gene: 4. The CDR3 totals 15 residues. From germline, CDR1 is KGHDR and CDR2 SFDVKD. The CDR3 coding sequence is TGTGCCACCAGTGCCGAGACTAGCGGCACCGGGGAGCTGTTTTTT. Protein product: CATSAETSGTGELFF.

The chain couples TRBV27 to TRBJ1-6; 10 positions agree with TRBD1. CDR3 length: 15 amino acids. Germline values: CDR1 MNHEY, CDR2 SMNVEV (reference sequence). The V gene end was trimmed by 3 bases and the J gene end by 10 bases; junction bases not matched to a gene: 6. For the CDR3, the DNA is TGTGCCAGCAGTTTCTCCGGGACAGGGGCCTCACCCCTCCACTTT. Amino acid sequence: CASSFSGTGASPLHF.

At least ten counts were recorded for this clonotype. The chain is built from TRBV12-3 or TRBV12-4 and TRBJ2-3; D might be TRBD2 (5 bases). The CDR3 length is 14 residues. The V and J ends lost 3 bases and 4 bases respectively, with 11 bases between them. The CDR3 DNA follows: TGTGCCAGCAGTTTCGGAGGCGGCGCAGATACGCAGTATTTT. Translated: CASSFGGGADTQYF.